These 14 T cell receptor beta chains were sequenced from one sample in a study of cytomegalovirus exposure and HLA in healthy donors (dated by TCRdb to the late 2010s). Receptor amplification or capture employed the immunoSEQ multiplex PCR assay. For the multiplex PCR, a mixture combining 60 forward primers for TCR Vbeta segments and 13 reverse primers for TCR Jbeta segments was used. Held by TCRdb, this immuneACCESS table contains in-frame sequences only and omits some clones. Under half of the omission traces to an unresolved V gene where checked; the cause of the rest is unknown. The sample includes over 150,000 clones, with around 79% observed a single time. The ten largest clones take up about 1.5% of the sample. Sequenced sample: PBMCs. These receptors came from a woman under 30 in good health and CMV-seronegative.

This clone came up a few times. The V gene is TRBV6-5, the J gene TRBJ2-7, with D perhaps TRBD1 (5 bases). V was clipped by 2 bases and J by 3 bases, with 8 bases between them. The CDR3 length is 13 residues. Germline-derived CDR1 and CDR2 are MNHEY and SVGAGI. CDR3 loop: CASSYGAGYEQYF. The CDR3, as DNA: TGTGCCAGCAGTTACGGGGCAGGCTACGAGCAGTACTTC.

This clone was recorded only once. The chain has TRBV10-2 and TRBJ2-2, with TRBD1 as a possible D gene (6 bases). V was shortened by 1 base and J by 4 bases, with 13 bases between the two germline ends. The CDR3 length is 16 residues. The germline CDR1 and CDR2 sequences are WSHSY and SAAADI. This CDR3 reads CASSELGALSTGELFF. In DNA, the CDR3 is TGCGCCAGCAGTGAGTTGGGGGCTTTAAGCACCGGGGAGCTGTTTTTT.

The chain has TRBV11-3 and TRBJ2-1, with TRBD2 matching over 11 bases. Germline V gene lookup returns CDR1 SGHNT and CDR2 YENEEA. V was clipped by 5 bases and J by 0 bases; unmatched bases: 9. The length of the CDR3 is 18 residues. The CDR3 DNA sequence: TGTGCCAGCAGCAAACGCGGGACTAGCGGAAACTCCTACAATGAGCAGTTCTTC. As protein: CASSKRGTSGNSYNEQFF. The whole variable domain, filled in from reference TRBV11-3 and TRBJ2-1, reads EAGVVQSPRYKIIEKKQPVAFWCNPISGHNTLYWYLQNLGQGPELLIRYENEEAVDDSQLPKDRFSAERLKGVDSTLKIQPAELGDSAVYLCASSKRGTSGNSYNEQFFGPGTRLTVL.

The rearrangement uses TRBV13 and TRBJ2-3; 8 bases agree with TRBD2. V lost 8 bases to trimming and J lost 8 bases; unmatched junction nucleotides: 15. Germline V gives CDR1 PRHDT, CDR2 FYEKMQ (reference sequence). CDR3 length: 15 residues. As DNA, the CDR3 is TGTGCCAGCTGGCTCCGGGGGGGCATCCAGGGTACGCAGTATTTT. It translates to CASWLRGGIQGTQYF.

This chain links TRBV6-5 with TRBJ1-2, with 8 bases aligning to TRBD1. Germline loops: CDR1 MNHEY, CDR2 SVGAGI. The V segment lost 4 bases and the J segment 8 bases; nucleotides outside the gene matches: 6. The CDR3 totals 13 residues. The CDR3 is CASSSQGAGGYTF. CDR3 sequence (DNA): TGTGCCAGCAGTTCCCAGGGGGCCGGGGGCTACACCTTC.

CDR3 DNA: TGTGCCAGCAGCTTAGGGCAGAACTATGGCTACACCTTC. Translation gives CASSLGQNYGYTF. V and J are TRBV11-2 and TRBJ1-2; D not resolved. Germline CDR1 SGHAT, CDR2 FQNNGV. V was trimmed by 1 base and J by 2 bases, leaving 5 bases between them. The CDR3 consists of 13 residues.

This chain joins TRBV9 and TRBJ2-7; TRBD2 agrees at 12 bases. Trimming took 4 bases from V and 3 from J; bases not matched to a gene: 8. The CDR3 has 16 residues. Looked up from germline, CDR1 is SGDLS and CDR2 is YYNGEE. Written as DNA, the CDR3 is TGTGCCAGCAGCCTCCGACTAGCGGGGGCCATCTACGAGCAGTACTTC. Translating it yields CASSLRLAGAIYEQYF.

This clone was detected only once. The chain combines TRBV9 with TRBJ2-7, with 9 bases identical to TRBD1. Germline V gene data show CDR1 as SGDLS and CDR2 as YYNGEE. V gave up 4 bases and J gave up 5 bases; unmatched junction bases: 10. This CDR3 comprises 15 residues. CDR3 in amino acids: CASSLRTGEFHEQYF. The CDR3 DNA follows: TGTGCCAGCAGCTTACGGACAGGGGAGTTCCACGAGCAGTACTTC.

This clone has just a few counts. This sequence joins TRBV6-4 and TRBJ1-5; no clear D. Germline V CDR1 and CDR2: MRHNA, SNTAGT. There are 13 residues in the CDR3. V gave up 10 bases and J gave up 3 bases, with 13 bases separating them. CDR3: CATSLTVNQPQHF. The CDR3 DNA follows: TGTGCCACCTCCCTTACAGTCAATCAGCCCCAGCATTTT.

V is TRBV9 and J is TRBJ1-6; 9 bases fit TRBD1. The CDR3 is 14 amino acids. The junction had 2 bases not matched to a gene; V was cut back by 0 bases and J by 10 bases. Germline V gene lookup returns CDR1 SGDLS and CDR2 YYNGEE. In nucleotides, the CDR3 is TGTGCCAGCAGCGTAGACAGGGGGCAGTCACCCCTCCACTTT. Amino acids: CASSVDRGQSPLHF.

The rearrangement uses TRBV28 and TRBJ1-2; 7 bases map to TRBD1. CDR1 MDHEN and CDR2 SYDVKM come from the germline V gene. The CDR3 spans 15 residues. J gave up 0 bases and V 5 bases, and 6 bases lay outside the gene matches. CDR3 loop: CASSASGGANYGYTF. CDR3 nucleotides: TGTGCCAGCAGTGCATCAGGGGGAGCTAACTATGGCTACACCTTC.

About this clone: One junction end disagrees with the germline gene, perhaps due to a read error. The same CDR3 also results from other DNA sequences found in this sample. The chain combines TRBV28 with TRBJ1-3; D uncertain. This CDR3 spans 14 amino acids. Germline V gene sequence: CDR1 MDHEN, CDR2 SYDVKM. CDR3 in amino acids: CASTDTSSGNTIYF. The DNA for the CDR3 is TGCGCCAGCACAGACACCTCCTCTGGAAACACCATATATTTT.

This clone was detected once. The V and J genes are TRBV28 and TRBJ1-4; D is perhaps TRBD1 (6 bases). Per the germline V gene, CDR1 is MDHEN and CDR2 is SYDVKM. The CDR3 covers 15 residues. The V and J ends lost 6 bases and 8 bases respectively, with 19 bases between them. The CDR3 sequence: CASSPTGPFGEKLFF. The CDR3 DNA reads TGTGCCAGCAGCCCGACAGGCCCCTTTGGGGAAAAACTGTTTTTT.

The chain uses TRBV6-5 and TRBJ2-7; tentative D call: TRBD1 (5 bases). CDR1 is MNHEY, CDR2 SVGAGI, per germline. Trimming took off 6 bases at V and 0 bases at J, with 6 bases between the two ends. The CDR3 is made up of 12 amino acids. The CDR3 DNA reads as TGTGCCAGCAGGGACATCTCCTACGAGCAGTACTTC. This translates into CASRDISYEQYF.